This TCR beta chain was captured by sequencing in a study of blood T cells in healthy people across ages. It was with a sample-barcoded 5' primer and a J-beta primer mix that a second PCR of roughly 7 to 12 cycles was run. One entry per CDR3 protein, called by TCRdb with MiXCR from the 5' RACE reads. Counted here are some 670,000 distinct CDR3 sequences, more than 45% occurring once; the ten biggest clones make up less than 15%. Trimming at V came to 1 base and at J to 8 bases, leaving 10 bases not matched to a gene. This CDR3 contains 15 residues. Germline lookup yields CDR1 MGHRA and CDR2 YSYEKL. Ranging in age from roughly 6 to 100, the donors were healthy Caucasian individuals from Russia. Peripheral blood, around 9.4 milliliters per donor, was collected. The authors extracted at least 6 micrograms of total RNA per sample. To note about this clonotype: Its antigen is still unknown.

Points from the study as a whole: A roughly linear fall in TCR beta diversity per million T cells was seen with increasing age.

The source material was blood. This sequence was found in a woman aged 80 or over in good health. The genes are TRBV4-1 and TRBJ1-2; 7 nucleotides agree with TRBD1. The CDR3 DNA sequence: TGCGCCAGCAGCCAAGTGGGACAGAGGGACAGCGGCTACACCTTC. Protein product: CASSQVGQRDSGYTF.